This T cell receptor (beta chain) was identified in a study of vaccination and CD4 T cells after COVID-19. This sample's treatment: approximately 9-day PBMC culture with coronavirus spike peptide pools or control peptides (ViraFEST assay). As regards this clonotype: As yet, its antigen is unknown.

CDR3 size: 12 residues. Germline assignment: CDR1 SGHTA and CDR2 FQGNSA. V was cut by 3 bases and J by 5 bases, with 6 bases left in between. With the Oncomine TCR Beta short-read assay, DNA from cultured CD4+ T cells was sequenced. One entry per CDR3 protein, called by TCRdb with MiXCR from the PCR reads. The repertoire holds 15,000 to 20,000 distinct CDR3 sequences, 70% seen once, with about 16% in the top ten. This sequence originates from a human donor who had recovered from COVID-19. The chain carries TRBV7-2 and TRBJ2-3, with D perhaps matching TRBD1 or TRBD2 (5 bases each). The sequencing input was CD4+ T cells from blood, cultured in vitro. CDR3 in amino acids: CASSFGGDTQYF. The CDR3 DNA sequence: TGTGCCAGCAGCTTTGGGGGAGATACGCAGTATTTT.